A single sample is the source of the 23 T cell receptor beta chains below, sequenced in a study of blood T cell repertoires in COVID-19. TCRdb's copy holds only in-frame clones and misses some; the assay was immunoSEQ multiplex PCR. The sample lists about 370,000 clones, around 90% seen once, with approximately 3% in the top ten. Sequenced input: peripheral blood. These receptors were collected from a woman between 25 and 40 years old with COVID-19, enrolled during active disease.

The V call is TRBV2, the J call TRBJ1-1; a possible D gene is TRBD1 (6 bases). CDR1 and CDR2 (germline): SNHLY, FYNNEI. The CDR3 loop spans 14 amino acids. V lost 2 bases and J lost 1, with 8 bases in between. The CDR3 sequence is CASSEMTGNTEAFF. CDR3 DNA: TGTGCCAGCAGTGAAATGACAGGGAACACTGAAGCTTTCTTT.

Only one count was recorded for this clone. The rearrangement links TRBV6-1 to TRBJ2-7; TRBD2 is a possible D gene (5 bases). CDR3 length: 14 residues. Germline CDR1 reads MNHNS; CDR2 reads SASEGT. Trimming took off 3 bases at V and 4 bases at J, with 13 bases between the two ends. CDR3 in amino acids: CASSEAIPGYEQYV. The CDR3 DNA reads as TGTGCCAGCAGTGAGGCCATCCCGGGGTACGAGCAGTACGTC.

V and J are TRBV5-8 and TRBJ1-4, with a tentative D call TRBD1 (6 bases). This CDR3 is 15 amino acids long. Germline loops: CDR1 SGHTS, CDR2 YDEGEE. The V end lost 2 bases, the J end lost 7 bases, and 15 bases lay between the germline ends. The CDR3 DNA reads TGTGCCAGCAGCTTCACGGGGGGCGCGGGTGAAAAACTGTTTTTT. It encodes CASSFTGGAGEKLFF.

The CDR3 is CATSGGTGGNQPQHF. Here the CDR3 DNA reads TGTGCCACCAGCGGTGGGACAGGGGGCAATCAGCCCCAGCATTTT. This rearrangement joins TRBV15 to TRBJ1-5, with 10 positions matching TRBD1. The germline V gene has CDR1 LNHNV and CDR2 YYDKDF (reference sequence). Trimming took 5 bases from V and 2 from J; bases not matched to a gene: 3. This CDR3 comprises 15 residues.

The V call is TRBV4-2, the J call TRBJ2-1, with D perhaps matching TRBD2 (6 bases). CDR1 LGHNA and CDR2 YNFKEQ come from the germline V gene. Trimming removed 1 base at V and 6 bases at J, with 7 bases between. The CDR3 loop spans 13 amino acids. CDR3 in DNA: TGTGCCAGCAGCCAAGGGGGGGTCAATGAGCAGTTCTTC. Its translation: CASSQGGVNEQFF.

The chain joins TRBV27 to TRBJ2-5; 9 positions match TRBD2. Unmatched junction bases numbered 3, after V lost 0 bases and J lost 1 base. CDR1 MNHEY and CDR2 SMNVEV come from the germline V gene (reference sequence). The CDR3 has 16 residues. The CDR3 DNA reads TGTGCCAGCAGTTTATCGCCGCGGGGGGGCCAAGAGACCCAGTACTTC. It specifies CASSLSPRGGQETQYF.

J is TRBJ1-5 and V is TRBV27; D may be TRBD1 (5 bases). The ends were cut back, 8 bases at V and 1 base at J, with 15 bases in the middle. This CDR3 contains 15 residues. Germline V lookup: CDR1 MNHEY, CDR2 SMNVEV (reference sequence). The CDR3 DNA follows: TGTGCCAGCCTCGATCAGGGTGGCAGCAATCAGCCCCAGCATTTT. It encodes CASLDQGGSNQPQHF.

V is TRBV3-1 (or the pseudogene TRBV3-2) and J is TRBJ1-4; unclear D gene. CDR1 is LGHDT, CDR2 YNNKEL, per germline (reference sequence). The V end lost 5 bases, the J end lost 5 bases, and 12 bases lay between the germline ends. CDR3 length: 14 residues. The DNA for the CDR3 is TGTGCCAGCAGCGCACGGAGGGAAAATGAAAAACTGTTTTTT. This translates into CASSARRENEKLFF.

The chain is built from TRBV6-2 or TRBV6-3 and TRBJ1-3; D remains unclear. CDR3 size: 15 residues. CDR1 and CDR2 (germline): MNHEY, SVGEGT. V dropped 2 bases and J dropped 2 bases, with 10 bases sitting between them. Here the CDR3 reads CASSYASVAGNTIYF. The CDR3 coding sequence is TGTGCCAGCAGTTACGCGTCGGTTGCTGGAAACACCATATATTTT.

This chain links TRBV5-1 with TRBJ2-3; 7 bases are shared with TRBD1. The CDR3 covers 14 residues. Germline CDR1 SGHRS, CDR2 YFSETQ. The trim removed 5 bases at V and 3 bases at J, leaving 6 bases unmatched. The CDR3 loop is CASSHPGGTDTQYF. The CDR3 nucleotides read TGCGCCAGCAGTCACCCAGGGGGAACAGATACGCAGTATTTT.

This sequence joins TRBV7-2 and TRBJ2-2; TRBD1 aligns across 11 bases. The CDR3 covers 16 residues. V lost 5 bases and J lost 5; bases outside the gene matches: 7. Germline-derived CDR1 and CDR2 are SGHTA and FQGNSA. The CDR3 spells CASSQGTGGWTGELFF. The CDR3 bases are TGTGCCAGCAGCCAAGGGACAGGGGGTTGGACCGGGGAGCTGTTTTTT.

CDR3 sequence (DNA): TGTGCCAGCTCTACCCAGGGGGCGCTTGGTAATTCACCCCTCCACTTT. Translated, it gives CASSTQGALGNSPLHF. The chain carries TRBV18 and TRBJ1-6, with 8 bases lining up with TRBD1. Germline V lookup: CDR1 KGHSH, CDR2 LQKENI. Losses at the gene ends were 6 bases for V and 6 bases for J; bases not matched to a gene: 10. There are 16 residues in the CDR3.

The rearrangement joins TRBV28 to TRBJ2-7; no clear D gene. This CDR3 spans 13 amino acids. With 6 bases removed from V and 3 bases from J, the gap between germline ends came to 12 bases. Looked up from germline, CDR1 is MDHEN and CDR2 is SYDVKM. The CDR3 DNA follows: TGTGCCAGCAGCCCCCCTGCGGTCTACGAGCAGTACGTC. As protein: CASSPPAVYEQYV.

The chain employs TRBV3-1 (or the pseudogene TRBV3-2) and TRBJ2-7; D not resolved. There are 16 residues in the CDR3. Trimming stripped 0 bases from V and 4 bases from J, with 16 bases between. Germline V gene sequence: CDR1 LGHDT, CDR2 YNNKEL (reference sequence). The CDR3 region has the DNA TGTGCCAGCAGCCAAGACGAGGCCCTTGGTCCTTACGAGCAGTACGTC. Its protein is CASSQDEALGPYEQYV.

For the CDR3, the DNA is TGTGCCAGTAGTATCGGAGGGTTCACCAAAAACATTCAGTACTTC. It translates to CASSIGGFTKNIQYF. The chain employs TRBV19 and TRBJ2-4, with a weak D call TRBD2 (6 bases). Germline V gives CDR1 LNHDA, CDR2 SQIVND (reference sequence). Trimming cost V 3 bases and J 2 bases, with 11 bases left between them. CDR3 size: 15 residues.

V is TRBV7-9 and J is TRBJ1-1, with 7 bases aligning to TRBD1. CDR1 and CDR2 (germline): SEHNR, FQNEAQ (reference sequence). The CDR3 runs to 14 residues. The trim removed 1 base at V and 5 bases at J, leaving 4 bases unmatched. CDR3 sequence (DNA): TGTGCCAGCAGCTTAGAAGGGGGCGCGACTGAAGCTTTCTTT. Protein: CASSLEGGATEAFF.

This clone occurred once. Compared with germline, one end of the junction differs, possibly owing to a read error. The rearrangement links TRBV14 to TRBJ2-2; the D gene is possibly TRBD2 (6 bases). The CDR3 runs to 16 residues. CDR1 is SGHDN, CDR2 FVKESK, per germline. This chain's CDR3 is CASNQDGGVGTGELFF. The CDR3 DNA sequence: TGTGCCAGCAACCAAGACGGGGGAGTGGGCACCGGGGAGCTGTTTTTT.

The chain employs TRBV19 and TRBJ2-7; the D gene is possibly TRBD1 (5 bases). Per the germline V gene, CDR1 is LNHDA and CDR2 is SQIVND (reference sequence). The CDR3 is 13 residues long. Trimming stripped 7 bases from V and 7 bases from J, with 17 bases between. The CDR3 nucleotides read TGTGCCAGTACCTCGGGCAGGGCTCGGGAGCAGTACTTC. The encoded protein is CASTSGRAREQYF.

V and J are TRBV5-1 and TRBJ2-3; 9 nucleotides line up with TRBD1. In germline, CDR1 is SGHRS, CDR2 YFSETQ. V dropped 3 bases and J dropped 2; count of bases not matched to a gene: 7. The CDR3 length is 16 residues. CDR3 region: CASSWPGQGPTDTQYF. Here the CDR3 DNA reads TGCGCCAGCAGCTGGCCGGGACAGGGACCCACAGATACGCAGTATTTT. The variable domain in full, completed from reference TRBV5-1 and TRBJ2-3, reads KAGVTQTPRYLIKTRGQQVTLSCSPISGHRSVSWYQQTPGQGLQFLFEYFSETQRNKGNFPGRFSGRQFSNSRSEMNVSTLELGDSALYLCASSWPGQGPTDTQYFGPGTRLTVL.

The V gene is TRBV2, the J gene TRBJ2-2; TRBD1 is a possible D gene (6 bases). Trimming took 8 bases from V and 8 from J, leaving 18 bases between them. The CDR3 has 14 residues. CDR1 and CDR2 (germline): SNHLY, FYNNEI. For the CDR3, the DNA is TGTGCCAGCGAAAGGGACAAGGGGGTTGGGGAGCTGTTTTTT. It encodes CASERDKGVGELFF. The complete variable domain, with remaining parts taken from reference TRBV2 and TRBJ2-2, reads EPEVTQTPSHQVTQMGQEVILRCVPISNHLYFYWYRQILGQKVEFLVSFYNNEISEKSEIFDDQFSVERPDGSNFTLKIRSTKLEDSAMYFCASERDKGVGELFFGEGSRLTVL.

J is TRBJ2-1 and V is TRBV7-2, with D uncertain. CDR1 is SGHTA and CDR2 is FQGNSA in the germline V gene. The V end was cut by 4 bases, the J end by 10 bases, with 17 bases between. The CDR3 loop spans 14 amino acids. CDR3 residues: CASSSREVAKEQFF. DNA of the CDR3: TGTGCCAGCAGCTCTAGAGAGGTAGCCAAGGAGCAGTTCTTC.

J is TRBJ2-1 and V is TRBV20-1; tentatively, D is TRBD1 (5 bases). The CDR3 length is 13 residues. Trimming left V 3 bases short and J 3 bases short, with 9 bases between. The V gene's germline CDR1 is DFQATT and CDR2 SNEGSKA (reference sequence). CDR3 in amino acids: CSASGDSYNEQFF. The DNA of the CDR3 is TGCAGTGCTAGTGGTGACAGCTACAATGAGCAGTTCTTC.

CDR3 bases: TGCGCCAGCACCCGCCTAGTCGACGGTTGGTACGAGCAGTACGTC. Its translation: CASTRLVDGWYEQYV. The chain is built from TRBV5-1 and TRBJ2-7; no definite D call. The CDR3 spans 15 residues. Trimming stripped 6 bases from V and 4 bases from J, with 20 bases between. Germline V gives CDR1 SGHRS, CDR2 YFSETQ.